These 13 T cell receptor beta chains came from one sample sequenced in a study of OX40 agonist ivuxolimab in advanced cancers. Libraries were prepared by immunoSEQ multiplex PCR; TCRdb keeps only in-frame clonotypes and omits some of them. The sample has more than 65,000 clones, approximately 89% seen once; the top ten hold 0.3% to 0.45%. The sequencing here drew on CD4+ or CD8+ T cells sorted from blood, taken in a trial of the OX40 agonist ivuxolimab. The receptors stem from an adult with an advanced solid tumor such as melanoma, head and neck, liver or kidney cancer.

The rearrangement joins TRBV18 to TRBJ2-1; 7 bases agree with TRBD2. CDR1 and CDR2 (germline): KGHSH, LQKENI. The CDR3 runs to 17 residues. The trim removed 3 bases at V and 1 base at J, leaving 9 bases unmatched. Here the CDR3 reads CASSPRTSASSYNEQFF. The CDR3 DNA is TGTGCCAGCTCACCCCGAACTAGCGCCTCTTCCTACAATGAGCAGTTCTTC.

This clone occurred once. This chain links TRBV4-1 with TRBJ2-6, with 11 bases identical to TRBD2. This CDR3 is 19 amino acids long. Germline V gene sequence: CDR1 MGHRA, CDR2 YSYEKL. V was pared by 1 base and J by 3 bases, with 8 bases of the junction left unmatched. CDR3: CASSQVGLAGGNGANVLTF. CDR3 DNA sequence: TGCGCCAGCAGCCAAGTTGGTCTAGCGGGAGGAAATGGGGCCAACGTCCTGACTTTC.

J is TRBJ1-4 and V is TRBV4-1, with unresolved D. Deletions cut 3 bases from V and 8 bases from J, with 10 bases between. Looked up from germline, CDR1 is MGHRA and CDR2 is YSYEKL. This CDR3 has 13 amino acids. The CDR3 loop is CASSQWRREKLFF. The CDR3 nucleotides read TGCGCCAGCAGCCAGTGGCGCAGGGAAAAACTGTTTTTT.

The V and J genes are TRBV7-2 and TRBJ1-5; D not certain. Germline V gene lookup returns CDR1 SGHTA and CDR2 FQGNSA. The V end was cut by 2 bases, the J end by 10 bases, with 9 bases between. The length of the CDR3 is 12 residues. DNA of the CDR3: TGTGCCAGCAGCTTAATTGGTCCCCCCCAGCATTTT. Protein product: CASSLIGPPQHF.

The chain uses TRBV6-5 and TRBJ1-5, with D possibly being TRBD1 (6 bases). Germline CDR1 and CDR2: MNHEY and SVGAGI. The CDR3 consists of 15 residues. Trimming left V 8 bases short and J 4 bases short, with 18 bases between. The CDR3 DNA reads TGTGCCAGCGGACCGGGGGGCGCTCGGAATCAGCCCCAGCATTTT. This gives the protein CASGPGGARNQPQHF.

This chain links TRBV5-6 with TRBJ2-7; 11 bases are a match to TRBD1. Trimming took 3 bases from V and 7 from J; bases not matched to a gene: 6. The CDR3 has 14 residues. Germline V gives CDR1 SGHDT, CDR2 YYEEEE. CDR3 residues: CASSSGQGAVEQYF. Here the CDR3 DNA reads TGTGCCAGCAGCTCAGGACAGGGGGCGGTGGAGCAGTACTTC.

V is TRBV30 and J is TRBJ2-7; D is uncertain. V gave up 3 bases and J gave up 1 base, with 10 bases separating them. The CDR3 covers 13 residues. CDR1 GTSNPN and CDR2 SVGIG come from the germline V gene (reference sequence). The CDR3 sequence: CAWSKTHSYEQYF. DNA for the CDR3: TGTGCCTGGAGCAAGACACATTCCTACGAGCAGTACTTC.

The chain links TRBV6-1 to TRBJ2-7; a weak D match, TRBD2 (6 bases). V lost 8 bases, J lost 0 bases, and 11 bases lay in between. The CDR3 is made up of 13 amino acids. The V gene's germline CDR1 is MNHNS and CDR2 SASEGT. Here the CDR3 reads CASDRGGSYEQYF. The CDR3 DNA is TGTGCCAGCGACCGGGGAGGCTCCTACGAGCAGTACTTC.

The genes are TRBV18 and TRBJ1-2; D call uncertain. The CDR3 length is 15 residues. Germline lookup yields CDR1 KGHSH and CDR2 LQKENI. V lost 3 bases and J 0 bases, leaving 11 bases between the germline ends. Here the CDR3 reads CASSPPGKANYGYTF. CDR3 sequence (DNA): TGTGCCAGCTCACCCCCCGGAAAAGCTAACTATGGCTACACCTTC.

Regarding this clone: Within the sample, other DNA sequences also encode this same CDR3. The chain recombines TRBV7-9 with TRBJ2-1, with D possibly being TRBD2 (6 bases). This CDR3 has 15 residues. V was shortened by 1 base and J by 0 bases, with 7 bases between the two germline ends. CDR1 and CDR2 (germline): SEHNR, FQNEAQ (reference sequence). In nucleotides, the CDR3 is TGTGCCAGCAGCTTAGTTAGCGGCTCCTACAATGAGCAGTTCTTC. Protein product: CASSLVSGSYNEQFF.

CDR3 loop: CASSLAWGDTQYF. The CDR3 DNA reads as TGTGCCAGCAGCCTAGCATGGGGAGATACGCAGTATTTT. This chain connects TRBV5-4 to TRBJ2-3; perhaps TRBD2 as D (5 bases). The CDR3 runs 13 residues. Germline lookup yields CDR1 SGHNT and CDR2 YYREEE (reference sequence). Trimming stripped 4 bases from V and 5 bases from J, with 11 bases between.

The chain uses TRBV12-5 and TRBJ1-3, with unresolved D. The CDR3 has 13 residues. The germline V gene has CDR1 LGHNT and CDR2 FRNRAP. The V end was cut by 5 bases, the J end by 4 bases, with 9 bases between. The CDR3 DNA reads as TGTGCTAGTGGTCCGCCAAGAGGAAACACCATATATTTT. Amino acids: CASGPPRGNTIYF. The full variable domain, with the rest looked up from reference TRBV12-5 and TRBJ1-3, is DARVTQTPRHKVTEMGQEVTMRCQPILGHNTVFWYRQTMMQGLELLAYFRNRAPLDDSGMPKDRFSAEMPDATLATLKIQPSEPRDSAVYFCASGPPRGNTIYFGEGSWLTVV.

The chain combines TRBV2 with TRBJ2-1; D is perhaps TRBD1 or TRBD2 (5 bases each). This CDR3 comprises 12 residues. Deletions cut 6 bases from V and 9 bases from J, with 12 bases between. Germline V gene lookup returns CDR1 SNHLY and CDR2 FYNNEI. In DNA form, the CDR3 reads TGTGCCAGCAGGGGCGGTGGGGGTGAGCAGTTCTTC. It codes for CASRGGGGEQFF.